This T cell receptor beta chain was sequenced during a study of OX40 agonist ivuxolimab in advanced cancers. Study observations and caveats: No determination was made of the antigen specificity of the expanded peripheral T cells. With doses of 0.1 to 3.0 mg/kg, CD4+ and CD8+ blood T cells had undergone clonal expansion by week 6.

Concerning this clone itself: Its target is unknown.

The method was immunoSEQ multiplex PCR; TCRdb's version includes in-frame clones alone and lacks a portion of them. Of around 67,000 clones in the sample, around 90% were seen once. Researchers took blood at baseline, on cycle 4 day 1, and on cycle 7 day 1. The sequence derives from an adult with an advanced solid tumor such as melanoma, head and neck, liver or kidney cancer. Sample: CD4+ or CD8+ T cells sorted from blood, taken in a trial of the OX40 agonist ivuxolimab.

CDR3 loop: CASSSWTGEPEAFF. The CDR3 nucleotides are TGCGCCAGCAGCTCCTGGACAGGGGAACCTGAAGCTTTCTTT. The V and J genes are TRBV5-1 and TRBJ1-1; 9 positions match TRBD1. V gave up 3 bases and J gave up 6 bases; unmatched junction bases: 6. The CDR3 sequence is 14 residues long. The germline gives CDR1 SGHRS, CDR2 YFSETQ.